A single sample gave rise to the 10 T cell receptor beta chains below, sequenced in a study of T-cell reconstitution after alpha-beta-depleted transplantation in children. Unique molecular identifiers were built into the TCRbeta library. TCRdb ran MiXCR on the PCR reads and lists one entry per CDR3 protein. The sample records 250,000 to 400,000 distinct CDR3 sequences, 20% to 30% being singletons. Sequenced material: PBMCs, mostly from graft donor cells, taken 180 days after TCRalphabeta/CD19-depleted stem cell transplant. The receptors originated from a male patient between 10 and 17 years old who had a stem cell transplant for acute lymphoblastic leukemia, so the T cells may come from the graft donor.

The chain recombines TRBV18 with TRBJ2-5; D assignment may be TRBD1 or TRBD2 (5 bases each). Trimming took off 3 bases at V and 5 bases at J, with 10 bases between the two ends. Per the germline V gene, CDR1 is KGHSH and CDR2 is LQKENI. This CDR3 is built from 13 residues. The CDR3 region is CASSPNWGETQYF. DNA for the CDR3: TGTGCCAGCTCACCTAATTGGGGGGAGACCCAGTACTTC.

This clonotype was recorded many times. The chain is built from TRBV5-1 and TRBJ1-2, with D uncertain. This CDR3 is 15 amino acids long. CDR1 is SGHRS and CDR2 is YFSETQ in the germline V gene. Trimming shortened V by 0 bases and J by 3 bases, and 12 bases separated the two germline ends. CDR3 coding DNA: TGCGCCAGCAGCTTGGCCGGCGGCAGCTACTATGGCTACACCTTC. Its protein product is CASSLAGGSYYGYTF. The complete variable domain, with remaining parts taken from reference TRBV5-1 and TRBJ1-2, reads KAGVTQTPRYLIKTRGQQVTLSCSPISGHRSVSWYQQTPGQGLQFLFEYFSETQRNKGNFPGRFSGRQFSNSRSEMNVSTLELGDSALYLCASSLAGGSYYGYTFGSGTRLTVV.

J is TRBJ2-4 and V is TRBV7-2; TRBD2 aligns across 11 bases. The V and J ends lost 6 bases and 2 bases, in that order; junction bases with no gene match: 9. Germline V CDR1 and CDR2: SGHTA, FQGNSA. This CDR3 comprises 17 residues. CDR3 sequence reads: CASRFSGLADSKNIQYF. DNA of the CDR3: TGTGCCAGCAGATTCTCGGGACTAGCGGACTCCAAAAACATTCAGTACTTC.

In its sample, this clonotype was seen a few times. This chain connects TRBV12-3 or TRBV12-4 to TRBJ2-1, with TRBD2 matching 7 bases. The CDR3 runs 15 residues. V shed 3 bases, J shed 8 bases, and the junction held 10 bases outside the gene matches. CDR3 residues: CASSFPVEGRDEQFF. CDR3 DNA: TGTGCCAGCAGTTTTCCGGTAGAGGGGAGGGATGAGCAGTTCTTC.

This clonotype was counted a few times. DNA of the CDR3: TGTGCCAGCAGTCTCAAAAGGGGGGGTGGCTACGAGCAGTACTTC. This encodes CASSLKRGGGYEQYF. The chain carries TRBV12-3 or TRBV12-4 and TRBJ2-7; D is possibly TRBD2 (7 bases). The CDR3 contains 15 residues. V lost 5 bases, J lost 3 bases, and 17 bases lay in between.

The chain uses TRBV29-1 and TRBJ2-2; TRBD1 matches at 7 bases. J was trimmed by 4 bases and V by 4 bases; bases with no gene match: 6. The germline gives CDR1 SQVTM, CDR2 ANQGSEA. CDR3 size: 14 residues. This CDR3 is CSVGWAGGTGELFF. CDR3 sequence (DNA): TGCAGCGTTGGATGGGCAGGGGGCACCGGGGAGCTGTTTTTT.

The chain joins TRBV7-2 to TRBJ2-5, with D maybe TRBD1 (6 bases). CDR1 and CDR2 from the germline V gene are SGHTA and FQGNSA. There are 13 residues in the CDR3. V was pared by 1 base and J by 5 bases, with 8 bases between. The CDR3 DNA follows: TGTGCCAGCAGCTTAGGACAGGTTGAGACCCAGTACTTC. It encodes CASSLGQVETQYF.

This clonotype has more than one count but fewer than ten. This chain connects TRBV27 to TRBJ1-1; D is unclear. The V gene lost 2 bases and the J gene lost 5 bases, with 15 bases spanning the gap. This CDR3 comprises 15 residues. The germline V gene encodes CDR1 MNHEY and CDR2 SMNVEV (reference sequence). The CDR3 spells CASSLRLPERTEAFF. CDR3 nucleotide sequence: TGTGCCAGCAGTTTACGTCTTCCGGAAAGGACTGAAGCTTTCTTT.

This clonotype was seen more than once but under ten times. The chain uses TRBV2 and TRBJ2-1; TRBD1 agrees at 7 bases. The CDR3 sequence is 14 residues long. V dropped 6 bases and J dropped 9; count of bases not matched to a gene: 11. The germline CDR1 and CDR2 sequences are SNHLY and FYNNEI. This chain's CDR3 is CASSAGTVGTEQFF. CDR3 nucleotide sequence: TGTGCCAGCAGCGCCGGGACAGTTGGGACTGAGCAGTTCTTC.

V is TRBV7-6 and J is TRBJ2-1, with 7 positions matching TRBD2. Per the germline V gene, CDR1 is SGHVS and CDR2 is FNYEAQ. V dropped 5 bases and J dropped 5; count of bases not matched to a gene: 12. There are 16 residues in the CDR3. DNA of the CDR3: TGTGCCAGCAGCAGCTTAGCGGGCGTTATGGACAATGAGCAGTTCTTC. This sequence encodes CASSSLAGVMDNEQFF.